Listed below are T cell receptor beta chains from one sample, sequenced in a study of radiotherapy plus CTLA-4 blockade in lung cancer. Clones were sequenced by immunoSEQ multiplex PCR, and TCRdb holds only the in-frame ones, with some missing. The sample lists about 38,000 clones, about 80% seen once, with around 9% in the top ten. Sample: peripheral blood, taken from a patient treated with radiotherapy plus ipilimumab. The receptor source for this set is a human donor with non-small cell lung cancer who had stable disease on radiotherapy plus ipilimumab. Both conserved end residues are part of each CDR3. Fields, in order: D gene, J gene, V gene, clone size, CDR3 DNA, CDR3 protein. D genes are given only for firm matches. Where a row states a size, it is once, few, many or the class of an expanded clone; other rows omit it.

D gene: TRBD1
J gene: TRBJ1-2
V gene: TRBV10-3
clone size: few
CDR3 DNA: TGTGCCATCAGTGAGCCGACAGGGGGCGGCTACACCTTC
CDR3 protein: CAISEPTGGGYTF

D gene: NA
J gene: TRBJ1-4
V gene: TRBV30
clone size: NA
CDR3 DNA: TGTGCCTGGAGTGTAGATACTAATGAAAAACTGTTTTTT
CDR3 protein: CAWSVDTNEKLFF

D gene: NA
J gene: TRBJ2-1
V gene: TRBV7-3
clone size: NA
CDR3 DNA: TGTGCCAGCAGCTTCCCGGACAATGAGCAGTTCTTC
CDR3 protein: CASSFPDNEQFF

D gene: TRBD1
J gene: TRBJ1-2
V gene: TRBV4-1
clone size: NA
CDR3 DNA: TGCGCCAGCAGCCAAGGTCTTACAGGGGCGGATGGCTACACCTTC
CDR3 protein: CASSQGLTGADGYTF

D gene: NA
J gene: TRBJ1-2
V gene: TRBV27
clone size: few
CDR3 DNA: TGTGCCAGCAGTTTCGAAGGGGGCTATGGCTACACCTTC
CDR3 protein: CASSFEGGYGYTF

D gene: TRBD1
J gene: TRBJ1-4
V gene: TRBV18
clone size: NA
CDR3 DNA: TGTGCCAGCTCCCGCAGTGAGGGGGCTGGGGAAAAACTGTTTTTT
CDR3 protein: CASSRSEGAGEKLFF

D gene: NA
J gene: TRBJ2-6
V gene: TRBV5-1
clone size: NA
CDR3 DNA: TGCGCCAGCAGCTTGCAGACAGTCACGAGGTCTGGGGCCAACGTCCTGACTTTC
CDR3 protein: CASSLQTVTRSGANVLTF

D gene: NA
J gene: TRBJ1-5
V gene: TRBV5-1
clone size: once
CDR3 DNA: TGCGCCAGCAGCTTGGAAGGACAGCCTTATCAGCCCCAGCATTTT
CDR3 protein: CASSLEGQPYQPQHF

D gene: NA
J gene: TRBJ1-1
V gene: TRBV9
clone size: NA
CDR3 DNA: TGTGCCAGCAGCGTAACAGGGAGGACTGAAGCTTTCTTT
CDR3 protein: CASSVTGRTEAFF

D gene: NA
J gene: TRBJ1-2
V gene: TRBV30
clone size: once
CDR3 DNA: TGTGCCTGGACCATAAGGAGGCAGGCCCGAGGCGGTGGCTACACCTTC
CDR3 protein: CAWTIRRQARGGGYTF

D gene: TRBD1
J gene: TRBJ1-5
V gene: TRBV9
clone size: few
CDR3 DNA: TGTGCCAGCAGCCAGGGACCGGGACAGAATCAGCCCCAGCATTTT
CDR3 protein: CASSQGPGQNQPQHF

D gene: TRBD1
J gene: TRBJ1-2
V gene: TRBV5-1
clone size: once
CDR3 DNA: TGCGCCAGCAGCTTGAAACCCGACGAAGGGGGCCCCTATGGCTACACCTTC
CDR3 protein: CASSLKPDEGGPYGYTF

D gene: NA
J gene: TRBJ1-6
V gene: TRBV5-1
clone size: NA
CDR3 DNA: TGCGCCAGCAGCTTTCCAGACAATAATTCACCCCTCCACTTT
CDR3 protein: CASSFPDNNSPLHF

D gene: TRBD2
J gene: TRBJ2-5
V gene: TRBV18
clone size: NA
CDR3 DNA: TGTGCCAGCTCACCCGGGACTAGCGGGGGGACCCAGTACTTC
CDR3 protein: CASSPGTSGGTQYF

D gene: TRBD1
J gene: TRBJ1-6
V gene: TRBV6-5
clone size: NA
CDR3 DNA: TGTGCCAGCAGTCACTTACAGGGGGGGAATTCACCCCTCCACTTT
CDR3 protein: CASSHLQGGNSPLHF

D gene: NA
J gene: TRBJ1-2
V gene: TRBV19
clone size: once
CDR3 DNA: TGTGCCAGTAGGCCATTTCATTTCGGGGGAGACTATGGCTACACCTTC
CDR3 protein: CASRPFHFGGDYGYTF

D gene: NA
J gene: TRBJ1-1
V gene: TRBV18
clone size: NA
CDR3 DNA: TGTGCCAGCTCACCCCAAACAGCCGCTGAAGCTTTCTTT
CDR3 protein: CASSPQTAAEAFF

D gene: TRBD1
J gene: TRBJ1-2
V gene: TRBV7-8
clone size: NA
CDR3 DNA: TGTGCCAGCAGCCCCCGGGACAGGGCCTTTGAGGAGAATCGCTACACCTTC
CDR3 protein: CASSPRDRAFEENRYTF

D gene: NA
J gene: TRBJ1-5
V gene: TRBV10-3
clone size: NA
CDR3 DNA: TGTGCCATCAGCCCCGAGGCGAGCAATCAGCCCCAGCATTTT
CDR3 protein: CAISPEASNQPQHF

D gene: NA
J gene: TRBJ1-1
V gene: TRBV27
clone size: few
CDR3 DNA: TGTGCCAGTTTCGCGGGGTTTGCTGAAGCTTTCTTT
CDR3 protein: CASFAGFAEAFF

D gene: NA
J gene: TRBJ2-2
V gene: TRBV28
clone size: NA
CDR3 DNA: TGTGCCAGCAGTTGGCAGGCGGCCGGGGAGCTGTTTTTT
CDR3 protein: CASSWQAAGELFF

D gene: TRBD1
J gene: TRBJ1-5
V gene: TRBV7-2
clone size: NA
CDR3 DNA: TGTGCCAGCAGCCAAAACAGGGGTGAGCCCCAGCATTTT
CDR3 protein: CASSQNRGEPQHF

D gene: TRBD1
J gene: TRBJ1-5
V gene: TRBV10-3
clone size: NA
CDR3 DNA: TGTGCCATCAGTGACCCGGGACAGAATCAGCCCCAGCATTTT
CDR3 protein: CAISDPGQNQPQHF

D gene: TRBD2
J gene: TRBJ2-1
V gene: TRBV11-2
clone size: NA
CDR3 DNA: TGTGCCAGCAGCTTTGAAGCGGGGGAGTACAATGAGCAGTTCTTC
CDR3 protein: CASSFEAGEYNEQFF

D gene: NA
J gene: TRBJ1-1
V gene: TRBV27
clone size: NA
CDR3 DNA: TGTGCCAGCAGAATGGACTTTGTGAACACTGAAGCTTTCTTT
CDR3 protein: CASRMDFVNTEAFF

D gene: NA
J gene: TRBJ1-4
V gene: TRBV2
clone size: NA
CDR3 DNA: TGTGCCAGCGTCGGACTAGGGGAAAAACTGTTTTTT
CDR3 protein: CASVGLGEKLFF

D gene: NA
J gene: TRBJ1-2
V gene: TRBV7-9
clone size: NA
CDR3 DNA: TGTGCCCCGCTTATGTGGGATGGCTACACCTTC
CDR3 protein: CAPLMWDGYTF

D gene: NA
J gene: TRBJ2-1
V gene: TRBV6-5
clone size: NA
CDR3 DNA: TGTGCCAGCAGTTACTTTGGGGTGCAGTACAATGAGCAGTTCTTC
CDR3 protein: CASSYFGVQYNEQFF

D gene: NA
J gene: TRBJ1-3
V gene: TRBV6-1
clone size: few
CDR3 DNA: TGTGCCAGCAGTGAAGGGGTTTGGGGAAACACCATATATTTT
CDR3 protein: CASSEGVWGNTIYF

D gene: NA
J gene: TRBJ1-2
V gene: TRBV30
clone size: once
CDR3 DNA: TGTGCCTTCCTGGGGCAGACTTTAGCCTATGGCTACACCTTC
CDR3 protein: CAFLGQTLAYGYTF

D gene: NA
J gene: TRBJ1-2
V gene: TRBV2
clone size: NA
CDR3 DNA: TGTGCCAGCAGACTCCAGGGTGTCTATGGCTACACCTTC
CDR3 protein: CASRLQGVYGYTF

D gene: NA
J gene: TRBJ2-5
V gene: TRBV28
clone size: NA
CDR3 DNA: TGTGCCAGCACGACAGGGAGGGAAGAGACCCAGTACTTC
CDR3 protein: CASTTGREETQYF

D gene: TRBD1
J gene: TRBJ2-3
V gene: TRBV7-6
clone size: NA
CDR3 DNA: TGTGCCAGCAGCTCCCGGACAGGCAGGGACGCAGATACGCAGTATTTT
CDR3 protein: CASSSRTGRDADTQYF

D gene: NA
J gene: TRBJ1-1
V gene: TRBV11-3
clone size: NA
CDR3 DNA: TGTGCCAGCAGCCAAGGACAGCTCACTGAAGCTTTCTTT
CDR3 protein: CASSQGQLTEAFF

D gene: NA
J gene: TRBJ1-1
V gene: TRBV15
clone size: NA
CDR3 DNA: TGTGCCACCAGCAGCGCGCTGGGTGGGGAAGCTTTCTTT
CDR3 protein: CATSSALGGEAFF

D gene: NA
J gene: TRBJ1-2
V gene: TRBV29-1
clone size: NA
CDR3 DNA: TGCAGCGTTGAAGGACGGCTCTATGGCTACACCTTC
CDR3 protein: CSVEGRLYGYTF

D gene: TRBD2
J gene: TRBJ2-3
V gene: TRBV7-2
clone size: once
CDR3 DNA: TGTGCCAGCAGCTTAAGGGGCGGGGGGGCCTCAGATACGCAGTATTTT
CDR3 protein: CASSLRGGGASDTQYF

D gene: NA
J gene: TRBJ1-3
V gene: TRBV18
clone size: once
CDR3 DNA: TGTGCCAGCTCGCCGGGACGTTCTGGAAACACCATATATTTT
CDR3 protein: CASSPGRSGNTIYF

D gene: NA
J gene: TRBJ2-1
V gene: TRBV29-1
clone size: NA
CDR3 DNA: TGCAGCGTTGAAGATCAGGACTGGGTAGTAGATCGTTTCAATGAGCAGTTCTTC
CDR3 protein: CSVEDQDWVVDRFNEQFF

D gene: TRBD1
J gene: TRBJ1-2
V gene: TRBV6-1
clone size: once
CDR3 DNA: TGTGCCAGCAGTGAAACTAAGTCCGGGACAGTCTATGGCTACACCTTC
CDR3 protein: CASSETKSGTVYGYTF

D gene: NA
J gene: TRBJ2-3
V gene: TRBV9
clone size: NA
CDR3 DNA: TGTGCCAGCAGCGTAGAGGCAGCTAGCACAGATACGCAGTATTTT
CDR3 protein: CASSVEAASTDTQYF

D gene: NA
J gene: TRBJ2-6
V gene: TRBV11-3
clone size: NA
CDR3 DNA: TGTGCCAGCAGCTTAGGGGCTGCTGGGGCCAACGTCCTGACTTTC
CDR3 protein: CASSLGAAGANVLTF

D gene: TRBD1
J gene: TRBJ1-1
V gene: TRBV23-1
clone size: NA
CDR3 DNA: TGCGCCAGCAGTCAATCGGCCGAGACGGACAGGGGGCGCATGAACACTGAAGCTTTCTTT
CDR3 protein: CASSQSAETDRGRMNTEAFF

D gene: TRBD1
J gene: TRBJ2-7
V gene: TRBV30
clone size: NA
CDR3 DNA: TGTGCCTGCTCCGGGACAGGACCCTACGAGCAGTACTTC
CDR3 protein: CACSGTGPYEQYF

D gene: NA
J gene: TRBJ1-5
V gene: TRBV5-6
clone size: NA
CDR3 DNA: TGTGCCAGCAGTCGGGGGGCGAATAGCAATCAGCCCCAGCATTTT
CDR3 protein: CASSRGANSNQPQHF